This T cell receptor beta chain originates from a study of shared clonotypes between healthy human individuals. Clones were sequenced by immunoSEQ multiplex PCR, and TCRdb holds only the in-frame ones, with some missing. The sample includes more than 2,000,000 clones, 85% to 95% seen only once; the top ten take 0.35% to 0.45%. Remarks on this clone: As yet, its antigen is unknown.

General study points: Clonotype sharing across four donors was observed for about 4.8% of naive CD4 clonotypes.

HIV-negative, healthy adults without recent acute infections or vaccinations were the donors. Donors comprised only Caucasian adults living in Nashville, Tennessee. This clonotype originated in a man aged 18 to 30 in good health. Some clones in this sample may be carry-over from other donors' samples. Sequenced: naive CD4+ T cells from PBMCs. Subset described: CD45RA+ positively selected.

The CDR3 protein is CASSKRLTAEKAFF. The CDR3 DNA reads TGTGCCAGCAGCAAAAGACTAACAGCGGAAAAAGCTTTCTTT. V is TRBV21-1 and J is TRBJ1-1. TRBV21-1 is a pseudogene. The CDR3 totals 14 residues.